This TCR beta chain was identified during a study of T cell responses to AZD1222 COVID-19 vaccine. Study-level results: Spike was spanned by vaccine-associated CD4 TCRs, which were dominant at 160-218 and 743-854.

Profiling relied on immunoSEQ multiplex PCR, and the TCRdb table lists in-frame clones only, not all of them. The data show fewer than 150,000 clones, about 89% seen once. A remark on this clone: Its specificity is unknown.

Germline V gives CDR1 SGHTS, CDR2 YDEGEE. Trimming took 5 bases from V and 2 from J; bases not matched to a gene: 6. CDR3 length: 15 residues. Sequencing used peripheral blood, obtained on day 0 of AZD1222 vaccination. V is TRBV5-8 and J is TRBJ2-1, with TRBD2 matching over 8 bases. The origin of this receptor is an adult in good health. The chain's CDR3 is CASRRGLVAYNEQFF. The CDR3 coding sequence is TGTGCCAGCAGACGGGGACTAGTTGCCTACAATGAGCAGTTCTTC.